This T cell receptor beta chain was recovered during a study of shared clonotypes between healthy human individuals (dated by TCRdb to the early 2020s). Regarding the study in general: Three men and a couple of women, aged 18 to 49 years, made up the cohort. Per donor, three plates each were used for CD4 naive and CD4 memory, two for CD8 naive, and one for CD8 memory. To estimate repertoire size and how much clonotypes are shared between individuals, the study performed deep sequencing of blood TCR repertoires from roughly five healthy adults. To increase sequencing depth and limit assay-specific biases, different laboratories used diverse techniques to prepare libraries and sequence TCR repertoires. Per donor, leukapheresis produced somewhere between about 0.94 and 9 billion PBMCs.

CDR1 is given as SEHNR and CDR2 as FQNEAQ, both from the germline V gene (reference sequence). The CDR3, from cysteine to phenylalanine, totals 18 residues. Just CDR3 DNA is preserved here, 54 bases in frame from base 1. At the junction V is shortened by 4 bases and J by 2 bases, with 21 bases in between. With regard to this clone: The clone's antigen remains unknown. There are no base qualities to consult, and no much larger clone falls within one base.

CD8 naive samples were obtained by positive selection for CCR7 among CD45RO-negative cells, yielding a CD45RA+CCR7+ population from which TemRA cells were excluded. Healthy HIV-negative adults with no recently reported acute infections or vaccinations were included as donors. Only Caucasian adults living in Nashville, Tennessee, USA were represented among the donors. After blood collection by leukapheresis, PBMCs were isolated using Ficoll-Histopaque density gradient centrifugation and then cryopreserved in the vapor phase of liquid nitrogen. Purity and quantity of every magnetically sorted T cell population were checked by analytical flow cytometry. Genomic DNA was isolated from each sorted fraction and quantified by UV absorbance on a Nanodrop 2000c. The study at large found these results: Compared with non-shared clonotypes, clonotypes shared by all four sorted-subset donors had higher generation probabilities. Incomplete sequencing was indicated by rarefaction of sorted-subset datasets, despite the large sequencing depth. Pairwise subsampling led to the expectation that sequencing depth would affect the degree of clonotype sharing among donors. Because the study included a small number of donors, the genetic and exposure-history diversity represented was limited. Sampling was restricted to blood, and TCR repertoires in tissues likely differ from the TCR repertoires found in blood. Estimated clonotype richness was generally larger for naive than for memory subsets. About 4.5% of naive CD4, 3% to 3.5% of naive CD8, about 2.4% of memory CD4, and more than 0.35% of memory CD8 clonotypes were shared across a few donors.

TCR CDR3 regions were amplified from genomic DNA by multiplex PCR using the deep immunoSEQ assay. Genomic DNA extracted from each cell subset was distributed evenly over all wells of several immunoSEQ 96-well plates, and each plate served as one replicate. For sorted subsets, approximately 190 ng genomic DNA, equal to some 28,000 T cell genomes, was loaded into each replicate PCR. The purified libraries were quantified using a Qubit 3.0 fluorometer, sized with a Bioanalyzer 2100, and then quantified again using the KAPA Library Quantification kit. A separate single-read 150-cycle Illumina NextSeq 550 flow cell was used to sequence each immunoSEQ 96-well plate. As for the authors' bioinformatics: The immunoSEQ output contained only junctional sequences without quality scores, so filtering could not match that applied to full-length reads. Sequences were annotated with PyIR, a Python wrapper for IgBLAST v1.9, using IMGT germline references to assign V/J genes and CDR3. Reads were filtered out if the reads had weak V/J assignments (E-value above 1e-6), no CDR3, stop codons, out-of-frame junctions, or ambiguous translated residues. A V3J clonotype was defined by an identical inferred V gene, J gene, and CDR3 amino acid sequence. Percentage overlap between repertoires was computed as shared unique clonotypes divided by the size of the smaller repertoire. RTK rarefaction, the Chao1 estimator, and Recon v2.1 estimates of unobserved clonotypes were used to assess repertoire richness. Generation probabilities were computed with OLGA for all TCRbeta clonotypes obtained by the gDNA method from several donors. TCRdb obtained this table from immuneACCESS and retained in-frame rearrangements with V and J assigned. These tables miss some clones; where compared with another copy, unresolved V genes account for less than half of the shortfall, and the remainder is unexplained. The D gene and trimming were derived from the DNA, and the V and J assignments and clone size from that table. The sample table records roughly 2 million clones; about 95% of these occur just once. The ten largest clones capture around 1.1% of the sample.

Sequenced input: naive CD8+ T cells sorted from blood. Interpreted using the paper, the cell subset or site label stands for: CD45RA+CCR7+. The chain couples TRBV7-9 to TRBJ1-3; the D gene is unclear. This sequence was found in a man in his late teens or twenties in good health. Here the CDR3 is given as CASSSTLTVGGTGNTIYF. In nucleotide form, the sequence is TGTGCCAGCAGCTCCACATTAACGGTTGGAGGAACTGGAAACACCATATATTTT.